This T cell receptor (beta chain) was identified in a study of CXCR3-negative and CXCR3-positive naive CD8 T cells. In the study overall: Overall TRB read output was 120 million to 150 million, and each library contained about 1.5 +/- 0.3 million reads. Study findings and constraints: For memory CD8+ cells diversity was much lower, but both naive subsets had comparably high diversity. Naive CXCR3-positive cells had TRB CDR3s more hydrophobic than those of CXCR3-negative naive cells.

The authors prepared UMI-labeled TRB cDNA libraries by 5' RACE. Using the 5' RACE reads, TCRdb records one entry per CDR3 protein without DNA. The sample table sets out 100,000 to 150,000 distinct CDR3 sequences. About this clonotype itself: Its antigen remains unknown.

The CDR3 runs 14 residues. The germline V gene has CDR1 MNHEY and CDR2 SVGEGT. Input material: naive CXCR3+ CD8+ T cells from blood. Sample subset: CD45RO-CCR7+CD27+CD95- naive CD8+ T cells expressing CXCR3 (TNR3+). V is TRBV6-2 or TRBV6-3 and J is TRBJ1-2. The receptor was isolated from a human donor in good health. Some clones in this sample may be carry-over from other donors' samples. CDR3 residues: CASSLRQVGYGYTF.